This entry lists 19 T cell receptor beta chains sequenced from one sample in a study of blood T cell repertoires in COVID-19. Repertoires were generated with immunoSEQ multiplex PCR, while TCRdb's copy carries only in-frame clones and drops some. The table has some 120,000 clones, approximately 90% seen once; the top ten hold approximately 2%. Material: peripheral blood. These receptors originate from a man in his fifties or sixties with COVID-19, enrolled during active disease.

V is TRBV7-9 and J is TRBJ1-6; D possibly corresponds to TRBD1 (6 bases). Trimming pared 2 bases from V and 7 bases from J, leaving 9 bases between. This CDR3 region has 14 residues. The germline V gene has CDR1 SEHNR and CDR2 FQNEAQ (reference sequence). The CDR3 spells CASSLQGMNSPLHF. CDR3 coding DNA: TGTGCCAGCAGCTTACAGGGGATGAATTCACCCCTCCACTTT.

V and J are TRBV7-2 and TRBJ2-3; 12 bases match TRBD2. The CDR3 is 17 residues long. The germline gives CDR1 SGHTA, CDR2 FQGNSA. The V gene end was trimmed by 2 bases and the J gene end by 3 bases; junction bases not matched to a gene: 6. The CDR3 DNA reads TGTGCCAGCAGCTTACGACTAGCGGGAGTAGGTACAGATACGCAGTATTTT. Translated: CASSLRLAGVGTDTQYF.

This sequence joins TRBV4-2 and TRBJ2-1; 7 nucleotides agree with TRBD2. CDR3 length: 14 residues. Germline CDR1 LGHNA, CDR2 YNFKEQ. V dropped 1 base and J dropped 7; count of bases not matched to a gene: 4. In DNA form, the CDR3 reads TGTGCCAGCAGCCAAGCGCCGGGAGGTAATGAGCAGTTCTTC. Translated, it gives CASSQAPGGNEQFF.

The chain uses TRBV5-6 and TRBJ1-2; 7 positions match TRBD1. This CDR3 is 15 amino acids long. Germline assignment: CDR1 SGHDT and CDR2 YYEEEE. J lost 0 bases, V lost 4 bases, and 6 bases had no gene match. This CDR3 reads CASSPGQASNYGYTF. The CDR3 nucleotides read TGTGCCAGCAGCCCAGGACAGGCCTCTAACTATGGCTACACCTTC.

This chain connects TRBV7-9 to TRBJ2-7, with 8 bases lining up with TRBD1. CDR3 length equals 15 residues. Trimming at V came to 2 bases and at J to 3 bases, leaving 6 bases not matched to a gene. The germline CDR1 and CDR2 sequences are SEHNR and FQNEAQ (reference sequence). The CDR3 sequence is CASSLQAGGNYEQYF. CDR3 DNA: TGTGCCAGCAGCTTACAGGCAGGGGGCAACTACGAGCAGTACTTC.

The rearrangement links TRBV4-3 to TRBJ1-2; D remains unclear. Germline loops: CDR1 LGHNA, CDR2 YSLEER. CDR3 length: 15 residues. Trimming cost V 0 bases and J 7 bases, with 15 bases left between them. The CDR3 loop reads CASSQDRGSVVGYTF. The CDR3 nucleotides read TGCGCCAGCAGCCAAGATCGGGGATCCGTTGTTGGCTACACCTTC.

This rearrangement joins TRBV6-9 to TRBJ1-2; D uncertain. V was trimmed by 2 bases and J by 8 bases, leaving 15 bases between them. Germline V gene sequence: CDR1 MNHGY, CDR2 SVAAGI. The CDR3 has 14 residues. The CDR3 region is CASSYPRGGRGYTF. CDR3 sequence (DNA): TGTGCCAGCAGTTATCCCCGGGGAGGTAGGGGCTACACCTTC.

The rearrangement links TRBV5-6 to TRBJ2-7; the D gene is possibly TRBD2 (5 bases). Germline assignment: CDR1 SGHDT and CDR2 YYEEEE. Deletions cut 4 bases from V and 3 bases from J, with 23 bases between. This CDR3 has 17 amino acids. The DNA for the CDR3 is TGTGCCAGCAGCCCCCGGGGATGGGGAAAAGAAGACTACGAGCAGTACTTC. Amino acid sequence: CASSPRGWGKEDYEQYF.

J is TRBJ1-1 and V is TRBV7-9; D is unclear. The CDR3 contains 16 residues. V lost 2 bases and J lost 1, with 14 bases in between. CDR1 is SEHNR and CDR2 is FQNEAQ in the germline V gene (reference sequence). In DNA, the CDR3 is TGTGCCAGCAGCTTACTGCATTCCGTCGGGAACACTGAAGCTTTCTTT. Its translation: CASSLLHSVGNTEAFF.

The rearrangement links TRBV6-1 to TRBJ2-7; D may be TRBD2 (6 bases). V lost 1 base to trimming and J lost 5 bases, with 15 bases between them. The V gene's germline CDR1 is MNHNS and CDR2 SASEGT. The CDR3 totals 15 residues. CDR3 sequence: CASSEGEAVGHEQYV. The CDR3 DNA reads as TGTGCCAGCAGTGAAGGGGAGGCGGTCGGCCACGAGCAGTACGTC.

This rearrangement joins TRBV3-1 (or the pseudogene TRBV3-2) to TRBJ2-2, with 11 bases aligning to TRBD1. The CDR3 covers 18 residues. Unmatched junction bases numbered 10, after V lost 1 base and J lost 6 bases. Germline CDR1 LGHDT, CDR2 YNNKEL (reference sequence). CDR3 residues: CASSQGYPGQGVAGELFF. The CDR3, as DNA: TGTGCCAGCAGCCAAGGGTACCCGGGACAGGGGGTTGCCGGGGAGCTGTTTTTT.

V gene TRBV29-1 combines with J gene TRBJ2-1, with 10 bases aligning to TRBD1. This CDR3 comprises 13 residues. Germline CDR1 SQVTM, CDR2 ANQGSEA. The junction had 9 bases not matched to a gene; V was cut back by 7 bases and J by 9 bases. The CDR3 DNA follows: TGCAGCGGAGGTGGACAGGGGGACCGTGAGCAGTTCTTC. This gives the protein CSGGGQGDREQFF.

The sample holds one count of this clone. The chain joins TRBV18 to TRBJ2-5, with D perhaps matching TRBD2 (6 bases). The germline CDR1 and CDR2 sequences are KGHSH and LQKENI. V gave up 1 base and J gave up 3 bases, with 12 bases separating them. CDR3 length: 15 amino acids. The CDR3 coding sequence is TGTGCCAGCTCACCACTTTGGAGGAGGGAAGAGACCCAGTACTTC. Encoded protein: CASSPLWRREETQYF. Variable domain in full (rest from reference TRBV18 and TRBJ2-5): NAGVMQNPRHLVRRRGQEARLRCSPMKGHSHVYWYRQLPEEGLKFMVYLQKENIIDESGMPKERFSAEFPKEGPSILRIQQVVRGDSAAYFCASSPLWRREETQYFGPGTRLLVL.

This chain uses TRBV6-5 with TRBJ2-1; D remains unclear. The CDR3 totals 15 residues. Trimming removed 0 bases at V and 8 bases at J, with 14 bases between. The V gene's germline CDR1 is MNHEY and CDR2 SVGAGI. Here the CDR3 reads CASSYSGGLIYEQFF. Written as DNA, the CDR3 is TGTGCCAGCAGTTACTCCGGCGGCCTTATATATGAGCAGTTCTTC.

The gene calls are TRBV7-3 and TRBJ2-5, with no clear D. Germline-derived CDR1 and CDR2 are SGHTA and FQGTGA. This CDR3 has 14 residues. Trimming removed 0 bases at V and 2 bases at J, with 7 bases between. The CDR3 region has the DNA TGTGCCAGCAGCTTAACGTCAGGACAAGAGACCCAGTACTTC. Protein sequence: CASSLTSGQETQYF.

The chain has TRBV28 and TRBJ2-2; TRBD1 matches 11 bases. Germline lookup yields CDR1 MDHEN and CDR2 SYDVKM. J lost 5 bases, V lost 6 bases, and 5 bases had no gene match. The CDR3 loop spans 15 amino acids. CDR3 in DNA: TGTGCCAGCAGCCGGGACAGGGGGGGGACCGGGGAGCTGTTTTTT. Protein sequence: CASSRDRGGTGELFF. The full variable domain, its missing parts supplied by reference TRBV28 and TRBJ2-2, is DVKVTQSSRYLVKRTGEKVFLECVQDMDHENMFWYRQDPGLGLRLIYFSYDVKMKEKGDIPEGYSVSREKKERFSLILESASTNQTSMYLCASSRDRGGTGELFFGEGSRLTVL.

The rearrangement links TRBV19 to TRBJ1-1; D is ambiguous. The CDR3 runs to 13 residues. Germline assignment: CDR1 LNHDA and CDR2 SQIVND (reference sequence). With 4 bases removed from V and 7 bases from J, the gap between germline ends came to 13 bases. The CDR3 region is CASSREPASEAFF. The CDR3 nucleotides read TGTGCCAGTAGTAGGGAGCCCGCTAGTGAAGCTTTCTTT.

The chain combines TRBV5-4 with TRBJ2-2, with 9 bases matching TRBD2. Germline trimming cut 2 bases from V and 6 bases from J; bases unmatched to any gene: 5. The CDR3 is 15 amino acids. CDR1 SGHNT and CDR2 YYREEE come from the germline V gene (reference sequence). The CDR3 loop is CASSLLAGESGELFF. CDR3 nucleotide sequence: TGTGCCAGCAGCTTATTAGCGGGAGAGTCCGGGGAGCTGTTTTTT.

V gene TRBV30 combines with J gene TRBJ2-5, with a possible D match to TRBD1 (6 bases). The CDR3 is 14 amino acids. The germline gives CDR1 GTSNPN, CDR2 SVGIG (reference sequence). V lost 3 bases, J lost 1 base, and 12 bases lay in between. The CDR3 protein is CAWSAKGGQETQYF. As DNA, the CDR3 is TGTGCCTGGAGCGCGAAAGGGGGCCAAGAGACCCAGTACTTC.